Shown below are 8 T cell receptor beta chains from a single sample sequenced in a study of identical twins. In TCRdb, the 5' RACE reads were re-called with MiXCR into one record per CDR3 protein. In the table there are hundreds of thousands of distinct CDR3 sequences, roughly an eighth of which are singletons. These same records also appear under a second study, on yellow fever vaccine responses in identical twins.

The sample comprised PBMCs. These TCRs come from a young woman in good health.

This clonotype was detected many times. This chain links TRBV6-2 or TRBV6-3 with TRBJ2-5; D unresolved. From germline, CDR1 is MNHEY and CDR2 SVGEGT. This CDR3 is 12 amino acids long. V was clipped by 0 bases and J by 2 bases, with 1 base between them. CDR3 sequence reads: CASSYSQETQYF. The CDR3 nucleotides read TGTGCCAGCAGTTACTCACAAGAGACCCAGTACTTC.

The chain is built from TRBV5-6 and TRBJ2-1; 14 bases are a match to TRBD2. CDR3 size: 18 residues. Per the germline V gene, CDR1 is SGHDT and CDR2 is YYEEEE. V shed 9 bases, J shed 10 bases, and the junction held 21 bases outside the gene matches. CDR3 bases: TGTGCCATGGGCCCCGGGACTAGCGGGGGCTACCACGGTTTGGAGCAGTTCTTC. As protein: CAMGPGTSGGYHGLEQFF.

Only one count was recorded for this clonotype. The chain recombines TRBV11-2 with TRBJ2-7; 7 nucleotides agree with TRBD1. V trimming: 5 bases; J trimming: 5 bases; junction bases outside the gene matches: 9. The length of the CDR3 is 14 residues. Looked up from germline, CDR1 is SGHAT and CDR2 is FQNNGV. CDR3 DNA: TGTGCCAGCAGCATGAGGGACAGTGACCACGAGCAGTACGTC. Its translation is CASSMRDSDHEQYV.

This sequence joins TRBV21-1 and TRBJ2-7; the table gives TRBD1 as D, unverified against the DNA. TRBV21-1 is a recognized pseudogene. This CDR3 is 16 amino acids long. The DNA of the CDR3 is TGTGCCAGCAGCAAAAGACGACAGAGGAGCTCCTACGAGCAGTACGTC. This encodes CASSKRRQRSSYEQYV.

This clonotype occurred many times. This chain links TRBV5-1 with TRBJ1-1; D may be TRBD1 (6 bases). Germline V lookup: CDR1 SGHRS, CDR2 YFSETQ. Trimming took off 4 bases at V and 6 bases at J, with 22 bases between the two ends. The CDR3 contains 16 residues. The CDR3 bases are TGCGCCAGCAGCCCCTCTCGGGGGGCGACTGTCTCTGAAGCTTTCTTT. The encoded protein is CASSPSRGATVSEAFF. Full variable domain (outside the CDR3, taken from reference TRBV5-1 and TRBJ1-1): KAGVTQTPRYLIKTRGQQVTLSCSPISGHRSVSWYQQTPGQGLQFLFEYFSETQRNKGNFPGRFSGRQFSNSRSEMNVSTLELGDSALYLCASSPSRGATVSEAFFGQGTRLTVV.

This clonotype appeared a few times. The gene calls are TRBV7-9 and TRBJ2-7; either TRBD1 or TRBD2 may fit D (7 bases each). V lost 5 bases, J lost 0 bases, and 20 bases lay in between. The CDR3 is 17 residues long. CDR1 and CDR2 from the germline V gene are SEHNR and FQNEAQ (reference sequence). CDR3 region: CASSPEAGDSSSYEQYF. The CDR3 coding sequence is TGTGCCAGCAGCCCGGAGGCGGGGGACAGTAGCTCCTACGAGCAGTACTTC.

Only a few counts were recorded for this clonotype. The chain has TRBV3-1 and TRBJ2-1; D possibly corresponds to TRBD2 (6 bases). Trimming shortened V by 0 bases and J by 10 bases, and 13 bases separated the two germline ends. The V gene's germline CDR1 is LGHDT and CDR2 YNNKEL (reference sequence). This CDR3 spans 14 amino acids. The CDR3 reads CASSQDLAGGEQFF. The CDR3, as DNA: TGTGCCAGCAGCCAAGATCTTGCCGGGGGAGAGCAGTTCTTC.

J is TRBJ2-2 and V is TRBV3-1, with 9 bases lining up with TRBD1. This CDR3 has 16 amino acids. Looked up from germline, CDR1 is LGHDT and CDR2 is YNNKEL (reference sequence). Germline trimming cut 3 bases from V and 3 bases from J; bases unmatched to any gene: 5. DNA for the CDR3: TGTGCCAGCAGCCAGATTAGGACAGGGGACACCGGGGAGCTGTTTTTT. Residues: CASSQIRTGDTGELFF.